One and the same sample provided the 10 T cell receptor beta chains below, sequenced in a study of breast tumors, draining lymph nodes, adjacent tissues. Breast cancer patients provided tissue from their axillary draining lymph nodes. One entry per CDR3 protein, called by TCRdb with MiXCR from the multiplex PCR reads. This table has 70,000 to 95,000 distinct CDR3 sequences, approximately 19% appearing once. Sample: axillary lymph node tissue. Receptor source: a female donor with breast cancer. Some clones in this sample may be carry-over from other donors' samples.

This clonotype was detected ten times or more. This chain links TRBV2 with TRBJ1-4; no definite D call. Germline lookup yields CDR1 SNHLY and CDR2 FYNNEI. V lost 8 bases to trimming and J lost 7 bases, with 8 bases between them. This CDR3 has 11 residues. CDR3 protein: CASWEGEKLFF. DNA for the CDR3: TGTGCCAGCTGGGAGGGTGAAAAACTGTTTTTT.

The chain recombines TRBV10-1 with TRBJ1-1; D gene uncertain. From germline, CDR1 is WNHNN and CDR2 SYGVQD (reference sequence). CDR3 size: 15 residues. V was pared by 6 bases and J by 3 bases, with 17 bases between. The CDR3 is CASRGALGGDTEAFF. In DNA form, the CDR3 reads TGCGCCAGCAGGGGAGCGCTGGGAGGTGACACTGAAGCTTTCTTT.

This clonotype was observed at least ten times. The chain employs TRBV9 and TRBJ2-3; 9 nucleotides align to TRBD2. The CDR3 consists of 17 residues. From germline, CDR1 is SGDLS and CDR2 YYNGEE. V was pared by 4 bases and J by 3 bases, with 12 bases of the junction left unmatched. CDR3 in DNA: TGTGCCAGCAGCACCCATAATAGCGGGAGAGGGACAGATACGCAGTATTTT. As protein: CASSTHNSGRGTDTQYF.

Many counts were recorded for this clonotype. This sequence joins TRBV5-1 and TRBJ1-4; 7 bases line up with TRBD1. V was pared by 4 bases and J by 8 bases, with 8 bases of the junction left unmatched. The CDR3 is 14 residues long. Germline CDR1 is SGHRS and CDR2 is YFSETQ. Here the CDR3 reads CASSRGQPGEKLFF. In DNA, the CDR3 is TGCGCCAGCAGCAGGGGACAGCCGGGGGAAAAACTGTTTTTT.

Points on this clonotype: A read error may be the cause here, since a much bigger clone is one base away. The chain couples TRBV11-3 to TRBJ1-2; 7 nucleotides match TRBD1. The germline V gene has CDR1 SGHNT and CDR2 YENEEA. This CDR3 spans 14 amino acids. The CDR3 DNA is TGTGCCAGCAGCTTAGGGGACAGCTCCTATGGCTACGCCTTC. Amino acid sequence: CASSLGDSSYGYAF.

The genes are TRBV6-6 and TRBJ1-5; 10 positions match TRBD1. The germline V gene encodes CDR1 MNHNY and CDR2 SVGAGI (reference sequence). The V gene end was trimmed by 7 bases and the J gene end by 4 bases; junction bases not matched to a gene: 4. The CDR3 extends over 14 amino acids. CDR3 protein: CASTSGQGNQPQHF. As DNA, the CDR3 is TGTGCCAGCACTTCGGGACAGGGGAATCAGCCCCAGCATTTT.

In this sample, this clonotype turned up many times. The chain recombines TRBV20-1 with TRBJ1-4; TRBD1 agrees at 9 bases. The CDR3 length is 14 residues. Germline V gene data show CDR1 as DFQATT and CDR2 as SNEGSKA (reference sequence). Losses at the gene ends were 6 bases for V and 4 bases for J; bases not matched to a gene: 6. The chain's CDR3 is CSAPTGGFNEKLFF. The CDR3, as DNA: TGCAGTGCGCCCACAGGGGGCTTTAATGAAAAACTGTTTTTT.

In this sample, this clonotype turned up once. This rearrangement joins TRBV19 to TRBJ2-5; D is ambiguous. Trimming took 3 bases from V and 2 from J, leaving 7 bases between them. The V gene's germline CDR1 is LNHDA and CDR2 SQIVND (reference sequence). The CDR3 is made up of 13 amino acids. The CDR3 DNA reads TGTGCCAGTAGTATCTTGGCACAAGAGACCCAGTACTTC. This encodes CASSILAQETQYF.

This clonotype was seen a few times. This chain joins TRBV14 and TRBJ1-2, with TRBD1 as a possible D gene (5 bases). The CDR3 consists of 14 residues. Per the germline V gene, CDR1 is SGHDN and CDR2 is FVKESK. V was trimmed by 4 bases and J by 5 bases, leaving 14 bases between them. CDR3: CASSLSGSYYGYTF. In nucleotides, the CDR3 is TGTGCCAGCAGCCTCTCAGGGTCATATTATGGCTACACCTTC.

This clonotype occurred many times. The chain uses TRBV7-2 and TRBJ2-7; D gene ambiguous. CDR3 length: 13 amino acids. Germline values: CDR1 SGHTA, CDR2 FQGNSA. The V gene lost 5 bases and the J gene lost 4 bases, with 12 bases spanning the gap. CDR3: CASSQRTEYEQYF. The CDR3 DNA follows: TGTGCCAGCAGCCAACGGACCGAATACGAGCAGTACTTC.